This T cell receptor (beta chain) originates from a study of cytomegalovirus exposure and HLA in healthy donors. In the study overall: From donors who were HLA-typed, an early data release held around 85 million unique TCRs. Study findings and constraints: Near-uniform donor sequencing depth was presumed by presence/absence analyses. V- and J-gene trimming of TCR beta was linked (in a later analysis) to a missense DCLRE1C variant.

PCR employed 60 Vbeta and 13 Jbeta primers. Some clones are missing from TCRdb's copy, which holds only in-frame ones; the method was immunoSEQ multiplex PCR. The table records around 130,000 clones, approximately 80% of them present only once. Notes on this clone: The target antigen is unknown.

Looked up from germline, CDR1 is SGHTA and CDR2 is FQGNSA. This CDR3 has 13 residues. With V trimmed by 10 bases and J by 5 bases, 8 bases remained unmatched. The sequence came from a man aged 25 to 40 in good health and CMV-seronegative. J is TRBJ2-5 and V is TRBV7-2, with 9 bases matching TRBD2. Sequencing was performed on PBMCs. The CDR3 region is CAIRREGWETQYF. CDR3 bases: TGTGCCATACGGCGGGAGGGCTGGGAGACCCAGTACTTC.